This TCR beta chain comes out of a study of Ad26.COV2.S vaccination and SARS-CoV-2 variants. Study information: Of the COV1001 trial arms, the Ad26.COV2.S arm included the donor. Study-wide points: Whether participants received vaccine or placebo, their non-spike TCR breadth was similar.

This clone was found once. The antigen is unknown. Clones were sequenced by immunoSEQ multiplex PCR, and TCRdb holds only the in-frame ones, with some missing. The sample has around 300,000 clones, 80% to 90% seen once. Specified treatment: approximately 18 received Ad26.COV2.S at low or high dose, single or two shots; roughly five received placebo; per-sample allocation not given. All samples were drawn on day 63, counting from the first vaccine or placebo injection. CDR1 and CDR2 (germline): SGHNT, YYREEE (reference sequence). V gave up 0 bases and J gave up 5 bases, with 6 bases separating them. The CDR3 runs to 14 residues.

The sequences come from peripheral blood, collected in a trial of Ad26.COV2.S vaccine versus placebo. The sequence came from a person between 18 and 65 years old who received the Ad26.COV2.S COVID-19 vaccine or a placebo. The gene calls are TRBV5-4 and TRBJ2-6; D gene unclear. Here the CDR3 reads CASSLANRANVLTF. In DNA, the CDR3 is TGTGCCAGCAGCTTGGCCAACAGGGCCAACGTCCTGACTTTC.